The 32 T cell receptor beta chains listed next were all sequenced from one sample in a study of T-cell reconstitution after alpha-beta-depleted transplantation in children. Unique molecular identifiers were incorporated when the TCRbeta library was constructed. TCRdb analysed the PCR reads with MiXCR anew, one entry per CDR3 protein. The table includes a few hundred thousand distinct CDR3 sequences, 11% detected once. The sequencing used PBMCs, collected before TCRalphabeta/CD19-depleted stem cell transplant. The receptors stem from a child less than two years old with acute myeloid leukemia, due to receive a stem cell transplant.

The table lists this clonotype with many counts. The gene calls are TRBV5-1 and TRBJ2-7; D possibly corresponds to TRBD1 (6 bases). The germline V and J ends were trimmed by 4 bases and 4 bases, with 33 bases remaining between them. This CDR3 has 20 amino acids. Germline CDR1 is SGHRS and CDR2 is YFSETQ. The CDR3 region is CASSDPLYSFRGSKGYEQYF. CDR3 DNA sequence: TGCGCCAGCAGCGATCCTCTTTACTCTTTCAGGGGATCCAAGGGGTACGAGCAGTACTTC.

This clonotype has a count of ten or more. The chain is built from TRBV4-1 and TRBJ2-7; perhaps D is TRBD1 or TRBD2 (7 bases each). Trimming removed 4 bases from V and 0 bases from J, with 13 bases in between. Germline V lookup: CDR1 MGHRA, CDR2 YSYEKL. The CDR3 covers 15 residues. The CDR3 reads CASSPGQRDSYEQYF. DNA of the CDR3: TGCGCCAGCAGCCCGGGACAGCGGGACTCCTACGAGCAGTACTTC.

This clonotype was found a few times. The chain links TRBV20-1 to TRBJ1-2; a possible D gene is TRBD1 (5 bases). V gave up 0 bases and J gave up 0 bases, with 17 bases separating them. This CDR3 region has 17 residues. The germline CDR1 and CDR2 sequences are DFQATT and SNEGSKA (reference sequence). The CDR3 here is CSARDQGRIGSNYGYTF. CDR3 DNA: TGCAGTGCTAGAGATCAGGGCCGTATAGGCTCTAACTATGGCTACACCTTC.

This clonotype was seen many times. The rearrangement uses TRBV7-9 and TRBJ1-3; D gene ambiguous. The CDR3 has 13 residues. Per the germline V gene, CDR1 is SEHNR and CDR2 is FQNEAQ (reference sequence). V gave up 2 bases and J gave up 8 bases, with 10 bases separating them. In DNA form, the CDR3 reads TGTGCCAGCAGCTTAAGAGGGATCGACACCATATATTTT. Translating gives CASSLRGIDTIYF.

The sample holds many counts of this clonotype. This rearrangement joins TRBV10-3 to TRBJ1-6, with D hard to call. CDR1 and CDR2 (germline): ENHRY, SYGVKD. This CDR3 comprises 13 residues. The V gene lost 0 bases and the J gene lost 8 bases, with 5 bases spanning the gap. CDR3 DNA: TGTGCCATCAGTGAGTCCGGGGATTCACCCCTCCACTTT. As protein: CAISESGDSPLHF.

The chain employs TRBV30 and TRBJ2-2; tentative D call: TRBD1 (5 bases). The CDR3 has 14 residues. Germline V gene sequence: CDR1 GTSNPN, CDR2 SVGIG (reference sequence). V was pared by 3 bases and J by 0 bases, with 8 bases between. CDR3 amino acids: CAWRPGTNTGELFF. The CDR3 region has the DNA TGTGCCTGGAGGCCAGGGACGAACACCGGGGAGCTGTTTTTT.

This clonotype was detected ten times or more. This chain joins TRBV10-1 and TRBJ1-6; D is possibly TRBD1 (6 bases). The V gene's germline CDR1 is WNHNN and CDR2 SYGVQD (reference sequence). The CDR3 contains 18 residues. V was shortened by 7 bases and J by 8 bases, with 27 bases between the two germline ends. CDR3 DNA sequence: TGCGCCAGCATCTTGCGGGGGGGCGCGAGGTTTGCCCATTCACCCCTCCACTTT. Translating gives CASILRGGARFAHSPLHF.

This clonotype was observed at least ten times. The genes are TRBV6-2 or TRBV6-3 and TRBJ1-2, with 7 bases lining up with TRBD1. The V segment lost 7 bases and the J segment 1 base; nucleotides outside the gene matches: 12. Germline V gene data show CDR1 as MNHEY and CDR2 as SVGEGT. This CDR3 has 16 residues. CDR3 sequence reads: CASNHATGTVNYGYTF. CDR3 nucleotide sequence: TGTGCCAGCAATCATGCGACAGGGACGGTTAACTATGGCTACACCTTC.

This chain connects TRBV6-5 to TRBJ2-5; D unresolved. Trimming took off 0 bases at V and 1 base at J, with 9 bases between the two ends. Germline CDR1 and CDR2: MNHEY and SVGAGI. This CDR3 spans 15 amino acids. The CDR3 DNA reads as TGTGCCAGCAGTTACTCGATTCTTACCCAAGAGACCCAGTACTTC. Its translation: CASSYSILTQETQYF.

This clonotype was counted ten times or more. This chain's CDR3 is CASSPMNEQFF. As DNA, the CDR3 is TGTGCCAGCTCCCCTATGAATGAGCAGTTCTTC. V gene TRBV18 combines with J gene TRBJ2-1; no clear D gene. Trimming shortened V by 6 bases and J by 7 bases, and 7 bases separated the two germline ends. The V gene's germline CDR1 is KGHSH and CDR2 LQKENI. This CDR3 is 11 amino acids long. The full variable domain, rest sourced from reference TRBV18 and TRBJ2-1, is NAGVMQNPRHLVRRRGQEARLRCSPMKGHSHVYWYRQLPEEGLKFMVYLQKENIIDESGMPKERFSAEFPKEGPSILRIQQVVRGDSAAYFCASSPMNEQFFGPGTRLTVL.

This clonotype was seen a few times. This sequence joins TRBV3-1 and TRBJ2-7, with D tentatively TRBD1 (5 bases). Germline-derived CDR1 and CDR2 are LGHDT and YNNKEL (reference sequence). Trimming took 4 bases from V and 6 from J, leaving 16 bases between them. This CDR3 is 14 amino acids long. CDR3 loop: CASSPRAQAAEQYF. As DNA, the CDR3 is TGTGCCAGCAGCCCCCGGGCACAGGCGGCCGAGCAGTACTTC.

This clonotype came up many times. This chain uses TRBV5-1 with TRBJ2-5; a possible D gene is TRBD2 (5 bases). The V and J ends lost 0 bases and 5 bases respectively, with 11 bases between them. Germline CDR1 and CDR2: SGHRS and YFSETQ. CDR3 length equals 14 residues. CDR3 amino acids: CASSLARTGETQYF. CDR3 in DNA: TGCGCCAGCAGCTTGGCCAGGACGGGGGAGACCCAGTACTTC.

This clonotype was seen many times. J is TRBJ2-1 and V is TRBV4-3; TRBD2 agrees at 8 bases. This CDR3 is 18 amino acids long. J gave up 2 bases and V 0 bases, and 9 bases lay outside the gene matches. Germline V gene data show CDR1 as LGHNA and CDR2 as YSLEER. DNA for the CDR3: TGCGCCAGCAGCCAAGATTCGGGGCTCGGGAGGGCCTACAATGAGCAGTTCTTC. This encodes CASSQDSGLGRAYNEQFF.

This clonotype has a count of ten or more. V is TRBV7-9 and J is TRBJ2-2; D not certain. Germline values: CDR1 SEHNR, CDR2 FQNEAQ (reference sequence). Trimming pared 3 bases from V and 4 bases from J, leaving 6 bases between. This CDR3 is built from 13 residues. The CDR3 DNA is TGTGCCAGCAGCTTGAAGGTCACCGGGGAGCTGTTTTTT. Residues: CASSLKVTGELFF.

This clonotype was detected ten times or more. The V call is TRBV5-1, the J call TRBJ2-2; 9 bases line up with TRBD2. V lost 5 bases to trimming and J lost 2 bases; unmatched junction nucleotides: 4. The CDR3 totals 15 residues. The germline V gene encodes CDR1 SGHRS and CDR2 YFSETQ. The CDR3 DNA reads TGCGCCAGCAGGTTTAGCGGGGGAAACACCGGGGAGCTGTTTTTT. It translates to CASRFSGGNTGELFF.

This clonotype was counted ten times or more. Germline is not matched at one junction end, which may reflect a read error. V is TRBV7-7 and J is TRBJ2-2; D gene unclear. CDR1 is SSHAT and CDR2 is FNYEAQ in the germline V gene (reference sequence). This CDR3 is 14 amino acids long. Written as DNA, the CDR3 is TGTGCTAGCAGCTTAGAGGCAGCCACCGGGGAGCTGTTTTTT. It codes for CASSLEAATGELFF.

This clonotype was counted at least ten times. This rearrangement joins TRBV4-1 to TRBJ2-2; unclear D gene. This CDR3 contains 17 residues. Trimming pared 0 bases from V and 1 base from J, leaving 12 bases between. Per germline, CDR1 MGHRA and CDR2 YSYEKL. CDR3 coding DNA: TGCGCCAGCAGCCAAGATTTAGAGTATAAGAACACCGGGGAGCTGTTTTTT. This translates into CASSQDLEYKNTGELFF.

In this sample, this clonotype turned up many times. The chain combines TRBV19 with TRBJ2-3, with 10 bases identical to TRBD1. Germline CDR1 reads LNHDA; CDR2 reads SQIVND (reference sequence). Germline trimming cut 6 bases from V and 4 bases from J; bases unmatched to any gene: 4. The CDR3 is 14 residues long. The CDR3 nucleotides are TGTGCCAGTAGAGGAGACAGGGGGCCAGATACGCAGTATTTT. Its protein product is CASRGDRGPDTQYF. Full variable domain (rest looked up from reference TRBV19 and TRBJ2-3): DGGITQSPKYLFRKEGQNVTLSCEQNLNHDAMYWYRQDPGQGLRLIYYSQIVNDFQKGDIAEGYSVSREKKESFPLTVTSAQKNPTAFYLCASRGDRGPDTQYFGPGTRLTVL.

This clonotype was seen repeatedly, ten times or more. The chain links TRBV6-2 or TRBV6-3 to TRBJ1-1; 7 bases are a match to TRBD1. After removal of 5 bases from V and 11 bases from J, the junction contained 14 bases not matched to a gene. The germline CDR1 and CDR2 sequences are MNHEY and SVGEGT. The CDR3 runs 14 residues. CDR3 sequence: CASSPALTGLWAFF. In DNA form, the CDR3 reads TGTGCCAGCAGTCCTGCCTTGACAGGGCTTTGGGCTTTCTTT.

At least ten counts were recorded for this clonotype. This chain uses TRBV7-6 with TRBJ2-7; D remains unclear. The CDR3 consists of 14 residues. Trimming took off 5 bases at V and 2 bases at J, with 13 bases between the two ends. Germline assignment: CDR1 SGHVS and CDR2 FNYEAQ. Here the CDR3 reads CASSPIDGAYEQYF. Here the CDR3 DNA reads TGTGCCAGCAGCCCGATAGACGGAGCCTACGAGCAGTACTTC.

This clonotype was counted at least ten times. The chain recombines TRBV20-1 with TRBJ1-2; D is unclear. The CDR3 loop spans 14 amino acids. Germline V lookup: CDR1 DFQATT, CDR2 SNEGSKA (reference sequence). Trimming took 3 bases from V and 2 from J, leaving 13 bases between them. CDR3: CSASRGSGNYGYTF. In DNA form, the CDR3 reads TGCAGTGCTAGTCGGGGTTCGGGGAACTATGGCTACACCTTC.

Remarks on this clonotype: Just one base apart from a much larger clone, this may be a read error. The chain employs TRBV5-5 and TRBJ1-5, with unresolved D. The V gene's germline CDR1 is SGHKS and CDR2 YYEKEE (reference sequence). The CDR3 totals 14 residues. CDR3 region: CTSSLGRSNQPQHF. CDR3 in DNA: TGTACCAGCAGCTTGGGCCGTAGCAATCAGCCCCAGCATTTT.

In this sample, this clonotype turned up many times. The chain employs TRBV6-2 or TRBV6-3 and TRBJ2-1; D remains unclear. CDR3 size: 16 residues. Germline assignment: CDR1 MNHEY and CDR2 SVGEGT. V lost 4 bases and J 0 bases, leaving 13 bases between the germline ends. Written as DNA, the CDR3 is TGTGCCAGCAGTTCACCGTCTGGCATCTCCTACAATGAGCAGTTCTTC. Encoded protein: CASSSPSGISYNEQFF.

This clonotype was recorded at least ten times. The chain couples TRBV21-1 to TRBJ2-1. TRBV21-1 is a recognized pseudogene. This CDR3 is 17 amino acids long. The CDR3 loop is CASSKEARHSSYNEQFF. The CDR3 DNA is TGTGCCAGCAGCAAAGAGGCAAGGCACAGCTCCTACAATGAGCAGTTCTTC.

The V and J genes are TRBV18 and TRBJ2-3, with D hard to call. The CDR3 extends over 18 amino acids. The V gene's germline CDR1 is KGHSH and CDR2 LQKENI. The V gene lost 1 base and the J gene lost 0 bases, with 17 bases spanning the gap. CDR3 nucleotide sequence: TGTGCCAGCTCACCACATTACGACATGGGAATCAGCACAGATACGCAGTATTTT. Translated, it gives CASSPHYDMGISTDTQYF.

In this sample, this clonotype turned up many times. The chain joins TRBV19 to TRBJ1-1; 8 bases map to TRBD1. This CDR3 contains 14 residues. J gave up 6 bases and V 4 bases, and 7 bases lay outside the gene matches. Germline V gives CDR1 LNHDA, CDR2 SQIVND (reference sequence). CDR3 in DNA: TGTGCCAGTAGTAAGCAGGGGGCAATATCTGAAGCTTTCTTT. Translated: CASSKQGAISEAFF.

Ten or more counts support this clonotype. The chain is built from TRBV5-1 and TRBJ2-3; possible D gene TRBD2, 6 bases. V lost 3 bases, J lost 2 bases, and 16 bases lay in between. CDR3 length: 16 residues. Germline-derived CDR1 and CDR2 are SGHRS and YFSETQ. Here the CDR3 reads CASSSGTDIFTDTQYF. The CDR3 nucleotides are TGCGCCAGCAGCTCCGGGACTGACATATTCACAGATACGCAGTATTTT.

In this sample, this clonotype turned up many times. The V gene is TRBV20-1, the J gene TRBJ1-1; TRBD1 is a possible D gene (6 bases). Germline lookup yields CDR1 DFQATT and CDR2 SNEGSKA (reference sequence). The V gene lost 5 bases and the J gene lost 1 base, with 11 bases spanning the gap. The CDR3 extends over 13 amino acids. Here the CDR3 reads CSAPGGGNTEAFF. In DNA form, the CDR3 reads TGCAGTGCTCCCGGAGGGGGGAACACTGAAGCTTTCTTT.

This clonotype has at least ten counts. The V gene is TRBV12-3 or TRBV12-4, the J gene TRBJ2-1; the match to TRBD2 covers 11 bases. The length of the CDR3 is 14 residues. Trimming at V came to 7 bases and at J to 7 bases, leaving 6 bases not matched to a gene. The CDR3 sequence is CASITSGSKNEQFF. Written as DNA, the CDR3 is TGTGCCAGCATTACTAGCGGGAGTAAGAATGAGCAGTTCTTC.

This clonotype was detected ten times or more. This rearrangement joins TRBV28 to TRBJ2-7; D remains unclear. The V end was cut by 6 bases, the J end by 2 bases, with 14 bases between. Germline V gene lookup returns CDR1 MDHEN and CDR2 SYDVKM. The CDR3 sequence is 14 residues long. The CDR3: CASSPGRPPYEQYF. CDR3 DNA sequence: TGTGCCAGCAGCCCAGGACGACCGCCCTACGAGCAGTACTTC.

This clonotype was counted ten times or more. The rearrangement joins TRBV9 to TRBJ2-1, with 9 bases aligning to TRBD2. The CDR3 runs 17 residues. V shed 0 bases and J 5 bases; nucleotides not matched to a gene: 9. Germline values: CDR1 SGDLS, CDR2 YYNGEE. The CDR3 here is CASSVALASGTDNEQFF. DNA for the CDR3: TGTGCCAGCAGCGTAGCTTTAGCTAGCGGGACCGACAATGAGCAGTTCTTC.

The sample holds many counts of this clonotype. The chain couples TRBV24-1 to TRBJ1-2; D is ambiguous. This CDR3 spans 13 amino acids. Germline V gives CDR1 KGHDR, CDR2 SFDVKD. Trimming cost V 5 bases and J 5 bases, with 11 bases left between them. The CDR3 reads CATSGGKSYGYTF. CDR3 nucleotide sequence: TGTGCCACCAGTGGGGGAAAATCTTATGGCTACACCTTC.